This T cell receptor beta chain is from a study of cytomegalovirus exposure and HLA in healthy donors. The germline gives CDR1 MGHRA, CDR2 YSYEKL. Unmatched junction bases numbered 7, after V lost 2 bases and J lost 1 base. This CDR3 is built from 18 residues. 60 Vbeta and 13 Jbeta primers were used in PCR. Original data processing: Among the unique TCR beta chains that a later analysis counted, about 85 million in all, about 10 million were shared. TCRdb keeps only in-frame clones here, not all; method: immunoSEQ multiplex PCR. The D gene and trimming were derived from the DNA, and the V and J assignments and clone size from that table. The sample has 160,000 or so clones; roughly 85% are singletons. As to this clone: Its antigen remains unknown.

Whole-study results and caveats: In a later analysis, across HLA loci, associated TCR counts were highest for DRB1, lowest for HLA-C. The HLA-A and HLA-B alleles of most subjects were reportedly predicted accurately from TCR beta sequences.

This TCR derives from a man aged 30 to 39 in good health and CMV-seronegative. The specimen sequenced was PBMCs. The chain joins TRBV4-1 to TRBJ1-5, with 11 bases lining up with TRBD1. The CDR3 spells CASSQNGQGAWSNQPQHF. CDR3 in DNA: TGCGCCAGCAGCCAAAACGGACAGGGGGCTTGGAGCAATCAGCCCCAGCATTTT.